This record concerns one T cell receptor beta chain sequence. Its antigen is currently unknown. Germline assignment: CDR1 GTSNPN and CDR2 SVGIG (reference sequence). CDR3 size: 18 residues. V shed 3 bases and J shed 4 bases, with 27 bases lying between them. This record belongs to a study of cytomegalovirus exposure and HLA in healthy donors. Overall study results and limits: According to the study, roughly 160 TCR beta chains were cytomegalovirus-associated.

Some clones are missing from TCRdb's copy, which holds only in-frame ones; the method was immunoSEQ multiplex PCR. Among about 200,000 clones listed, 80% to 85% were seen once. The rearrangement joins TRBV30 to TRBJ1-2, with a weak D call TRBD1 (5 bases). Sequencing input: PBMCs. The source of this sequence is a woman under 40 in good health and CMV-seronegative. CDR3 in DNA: TGTGCCTGGAGCCTCCTCGGGGACCAGGGAGGGATGCGCTATGGCTACACCTTC. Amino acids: CAWSLLGDQGGMRYGYTF.